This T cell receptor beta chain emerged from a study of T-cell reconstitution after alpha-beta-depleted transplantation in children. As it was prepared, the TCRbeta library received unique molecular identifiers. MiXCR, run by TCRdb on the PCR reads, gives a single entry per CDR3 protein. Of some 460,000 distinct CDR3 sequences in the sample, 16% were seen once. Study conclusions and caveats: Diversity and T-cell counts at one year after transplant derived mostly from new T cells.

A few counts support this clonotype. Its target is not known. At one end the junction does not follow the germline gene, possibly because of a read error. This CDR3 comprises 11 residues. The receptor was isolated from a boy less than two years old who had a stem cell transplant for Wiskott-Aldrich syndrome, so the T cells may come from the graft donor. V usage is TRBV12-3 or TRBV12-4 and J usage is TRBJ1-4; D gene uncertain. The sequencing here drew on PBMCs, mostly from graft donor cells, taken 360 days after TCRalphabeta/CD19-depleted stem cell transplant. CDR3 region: CVLQLGEKLFF. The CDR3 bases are TGCGTTCTCCAACTGGGGGAAAAACTGTTTTTT.